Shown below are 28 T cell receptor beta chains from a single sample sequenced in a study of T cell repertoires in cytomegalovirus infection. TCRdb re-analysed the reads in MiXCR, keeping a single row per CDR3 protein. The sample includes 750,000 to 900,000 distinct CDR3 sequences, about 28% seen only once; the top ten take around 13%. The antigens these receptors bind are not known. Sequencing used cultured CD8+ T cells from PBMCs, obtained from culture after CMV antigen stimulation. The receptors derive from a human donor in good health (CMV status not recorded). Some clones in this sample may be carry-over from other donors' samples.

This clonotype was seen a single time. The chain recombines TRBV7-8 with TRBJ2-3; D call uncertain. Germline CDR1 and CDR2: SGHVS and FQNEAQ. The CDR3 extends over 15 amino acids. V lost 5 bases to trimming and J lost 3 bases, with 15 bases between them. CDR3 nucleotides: TGTGCCAGCAGCCCATACCCCGGCGGAACAGATACGCAGTATTTT. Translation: CASSPYPGGTDTQYF.

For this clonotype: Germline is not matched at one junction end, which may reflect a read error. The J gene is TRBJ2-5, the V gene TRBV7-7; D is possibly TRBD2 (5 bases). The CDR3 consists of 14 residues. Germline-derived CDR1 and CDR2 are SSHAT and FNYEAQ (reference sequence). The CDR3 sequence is CASSLRDFQETQYF. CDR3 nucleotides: TGTGCTAGCAGCTTACGGGATTTCCAAGAGACCCAGTACTTC.

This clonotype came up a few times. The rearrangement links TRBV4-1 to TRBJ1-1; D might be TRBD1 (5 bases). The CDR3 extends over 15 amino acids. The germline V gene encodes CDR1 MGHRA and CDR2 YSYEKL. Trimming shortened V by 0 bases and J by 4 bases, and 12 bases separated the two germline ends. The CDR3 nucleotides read TGCGCCAGCAGCCAAGATGTCCAGGGAGGCACTGAAGCTTTCTTT. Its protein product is CASSQDVQGGTEAFF.

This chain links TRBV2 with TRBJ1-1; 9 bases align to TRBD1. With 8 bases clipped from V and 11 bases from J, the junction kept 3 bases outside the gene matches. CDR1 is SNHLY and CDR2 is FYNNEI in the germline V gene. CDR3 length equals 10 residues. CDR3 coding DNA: TGTGCCAGCGAGACAGGGGGGGCTTTCTTT. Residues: CASETGGAFF.

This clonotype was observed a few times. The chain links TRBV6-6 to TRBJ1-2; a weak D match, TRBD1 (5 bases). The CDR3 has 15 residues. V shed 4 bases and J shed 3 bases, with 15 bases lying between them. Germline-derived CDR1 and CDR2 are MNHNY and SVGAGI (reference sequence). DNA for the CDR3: TGTGCCAGCAGTTCCACAGGTTTTGGGGACTATGGCTACACCTTC. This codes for CASSSTGFGDYGYTF.

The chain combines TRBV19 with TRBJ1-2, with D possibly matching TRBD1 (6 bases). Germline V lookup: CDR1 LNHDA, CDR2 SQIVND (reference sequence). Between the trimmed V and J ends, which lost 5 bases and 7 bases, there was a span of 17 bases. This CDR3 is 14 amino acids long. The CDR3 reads CASSHPGAQIGYTF. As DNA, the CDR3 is TGTGCCAGTAGTCACCCAGGGGCGCAGATTGGCTACACCTTC.

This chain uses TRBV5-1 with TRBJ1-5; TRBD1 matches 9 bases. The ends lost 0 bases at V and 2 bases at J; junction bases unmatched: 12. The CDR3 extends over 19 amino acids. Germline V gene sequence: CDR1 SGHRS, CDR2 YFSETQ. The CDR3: CASSLGATGGIWRNQPQHF. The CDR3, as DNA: TGCGCCAGCAGCTTGGGTGCGACAGGGGGAATCTGGCGCAATCAGCCCCAGCATTTT.

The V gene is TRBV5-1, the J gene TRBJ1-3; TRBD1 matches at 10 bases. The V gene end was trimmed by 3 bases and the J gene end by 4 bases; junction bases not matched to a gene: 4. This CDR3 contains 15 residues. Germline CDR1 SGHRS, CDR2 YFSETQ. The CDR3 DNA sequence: TGCGCCAGCAGCTCCGGGACAGGGGAAGGAAACACCATATATTTT. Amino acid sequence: CASSSGTGEGNTIYF.

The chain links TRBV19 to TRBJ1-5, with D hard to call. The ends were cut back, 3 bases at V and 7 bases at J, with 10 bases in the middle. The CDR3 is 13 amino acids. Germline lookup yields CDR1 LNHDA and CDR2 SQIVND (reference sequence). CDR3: CASSMSPGQPQHF. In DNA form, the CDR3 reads TGTGCCAGTAGTATGAGCCCGGGACAGCCCCAGCATTTT.

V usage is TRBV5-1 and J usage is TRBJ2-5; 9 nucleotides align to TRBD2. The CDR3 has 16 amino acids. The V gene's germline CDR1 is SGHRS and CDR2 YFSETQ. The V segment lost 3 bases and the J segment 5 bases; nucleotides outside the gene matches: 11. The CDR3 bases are TGCGCCAGCAGCTCCACGCGGGGGGGAGGACTTGAGACCCAGTACTTC. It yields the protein CASSSTRGGGLETQYF. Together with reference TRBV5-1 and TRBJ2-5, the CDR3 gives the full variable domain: KAGVTQTPRYLIKTRGQQVTLSCSPISGHRSVSWYQQTPGQGLQFLFEYFSETQRNKGNFPGRFSGRQFSNSRSEMNVSTLELGDSALYLCASSSTRGGGLETQYFGPGTRLLVL.

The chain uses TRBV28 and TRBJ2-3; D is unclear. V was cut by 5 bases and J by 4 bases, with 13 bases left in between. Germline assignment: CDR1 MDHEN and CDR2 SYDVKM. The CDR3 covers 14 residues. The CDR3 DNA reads TGTGCCAGCAGTCCCAGAGAAGACTCAGATACGCAGTATTTT. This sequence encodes CASSPREDSDTQYF.

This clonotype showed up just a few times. CDR3 nucleotides: TGCGCCAGCAGCCAAGTTGAGACAGGGAGCTCCTATAATTCACCCCTCCACTTT. This codes for CASSQVETGSSYNSPLHF. The V and J genes are TRBV4-1 and TRBJ1-6, with 7 positions matching TRBD1. V lost 1 base and J lost 0; bases outside the gene matches: 6. The CDR3 has 18 amino acids. CDR1 is MGHRA and CDR2 is YSYEKL in the germline V gene.

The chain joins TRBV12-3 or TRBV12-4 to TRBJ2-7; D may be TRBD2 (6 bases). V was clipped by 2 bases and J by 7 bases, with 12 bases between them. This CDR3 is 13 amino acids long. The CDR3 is CASSLTSYEEQYF. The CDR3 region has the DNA TGTGCCAGCAGTTTAACTAGCTACGAGGAGCAGTACTTC.

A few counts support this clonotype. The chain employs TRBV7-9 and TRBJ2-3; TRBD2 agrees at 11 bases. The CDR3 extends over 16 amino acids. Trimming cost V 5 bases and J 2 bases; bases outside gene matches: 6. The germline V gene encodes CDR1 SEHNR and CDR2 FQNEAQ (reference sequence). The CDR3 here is CASSTKGLADTDTQYF. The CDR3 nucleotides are TGTGCCAGCAGCACTAAGGGACTAGCGGACACAGATACGCAGTATTTT.

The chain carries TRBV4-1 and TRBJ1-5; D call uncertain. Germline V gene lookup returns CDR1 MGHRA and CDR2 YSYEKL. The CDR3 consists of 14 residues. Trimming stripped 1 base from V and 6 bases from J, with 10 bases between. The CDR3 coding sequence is TGCGCCAGCAGCCAAGTGAGGGTTGGTCAGCCCCAGCATTTT. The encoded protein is CASSQVRVGQPQHF.

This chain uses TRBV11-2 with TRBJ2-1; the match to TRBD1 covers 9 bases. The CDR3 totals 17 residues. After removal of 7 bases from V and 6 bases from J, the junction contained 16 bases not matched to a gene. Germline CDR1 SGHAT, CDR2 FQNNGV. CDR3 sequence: CASTILIADRGSNEQFF. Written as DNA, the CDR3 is TGTGCCAGCACCATCCTAATAGCGGACAGGGGATCCAATGAGCAGTTCTTC.

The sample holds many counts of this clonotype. CDR3 in amino acids: CASSYDLGSYNEQFF. In DNA form, the CDR3 reads TGTGCCAGCAGTTATGATCTGGGCTCCTACAATGAGCAGTTCTTC. V gene TRBV7-2 combines with J gene TRBJ2-1; D ambiguous. The CDR3 spans 15 residues. Germline assignment: CDR1 SGHTA and CDR2 FQGNSA. Trimming removed 6 bases at V and 0 bases at J, with 12 bases between.

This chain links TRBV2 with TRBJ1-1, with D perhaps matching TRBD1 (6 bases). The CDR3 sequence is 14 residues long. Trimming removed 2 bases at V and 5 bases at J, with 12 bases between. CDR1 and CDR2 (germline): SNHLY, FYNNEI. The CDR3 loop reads CASSELGASTEAFF. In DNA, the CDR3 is TGTGCCAGCAGTGAATTGGGGGCCTCAACTGAAGCTTTCTTT.

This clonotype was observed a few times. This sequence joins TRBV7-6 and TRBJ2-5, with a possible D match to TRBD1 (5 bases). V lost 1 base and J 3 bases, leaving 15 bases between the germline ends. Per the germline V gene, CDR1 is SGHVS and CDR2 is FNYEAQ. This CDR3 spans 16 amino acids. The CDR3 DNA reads TGTGCCAGCAGCTTAGGAGGAGATGGGGCTAAAGAGACCCAGTACTTC. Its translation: CASSLGGDGAKETQYF.

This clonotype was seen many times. The DNA of the CDR3 is TGTGCCAGCAGCCCTTTAGCGGGGGGGCAAGATACGCAGTATTTT. This sequence encodes CASSPLAGGQDTQYF. The gene calls are TRBV7-8 and TRBJ2-3; the match to TRBD2 covers 11 bases. This CDR3 is 15 amino acids long. Germline V gene sequence: CDR1 SGHVS, CDR2 FQNEAQ. The V and J ends lost 5 bases and 5 bases, in that order; junction bases with no gene match: 6.

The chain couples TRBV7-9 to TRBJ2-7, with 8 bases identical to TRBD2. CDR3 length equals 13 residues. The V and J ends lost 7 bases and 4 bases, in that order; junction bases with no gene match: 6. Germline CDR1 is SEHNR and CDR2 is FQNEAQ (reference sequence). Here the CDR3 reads CASTGGAPYEQYV. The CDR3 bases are TGTGCCAGCACCGGGGGGGCGCCATACGAGCAGTACGTC.

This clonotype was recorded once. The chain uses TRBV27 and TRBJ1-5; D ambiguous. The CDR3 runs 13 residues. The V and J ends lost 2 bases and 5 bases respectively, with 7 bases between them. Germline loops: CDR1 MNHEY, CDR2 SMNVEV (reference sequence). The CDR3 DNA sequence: TGTGCCAGCAGTTTAGCACAATATCAGCCCCAGCATTTT. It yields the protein CASSLAQYQPQHF.

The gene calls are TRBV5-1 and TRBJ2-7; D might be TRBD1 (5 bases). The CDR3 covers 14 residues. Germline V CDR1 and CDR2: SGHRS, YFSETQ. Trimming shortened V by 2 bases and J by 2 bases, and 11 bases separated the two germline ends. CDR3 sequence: CASSFRVPTYEQYF. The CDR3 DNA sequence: TGCGCCAGCAGCTTCAGGGTACCGACCTACGAGCAGTACTTC. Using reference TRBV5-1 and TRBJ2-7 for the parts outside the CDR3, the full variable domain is KAGVTQTPRYLIKTRGQQVTLSCSPISGHRSVSWYQQTPGQGLQFLFEYFSETQRNKGNFPGRFSGRQFSNSRSEMNVSTLELGDSALYLCASSFRVPTYEQYFGPGTRLTVT.

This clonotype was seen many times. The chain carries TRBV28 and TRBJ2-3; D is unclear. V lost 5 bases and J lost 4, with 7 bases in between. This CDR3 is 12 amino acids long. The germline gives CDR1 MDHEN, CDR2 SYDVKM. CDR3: CASSPFADTQYF. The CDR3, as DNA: TGTGCCAGCAGTCCCTTCGCAGATACGCAGTATTTT.

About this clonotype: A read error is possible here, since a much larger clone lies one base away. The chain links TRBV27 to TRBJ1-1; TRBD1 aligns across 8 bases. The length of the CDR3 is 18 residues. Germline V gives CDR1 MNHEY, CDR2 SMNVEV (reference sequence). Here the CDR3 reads CASSLFSWAGGPNTEAIF. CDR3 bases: TGTGCCAGCAGTTTATTTAGTTGGGCAGGGGGCCCGAACACTGAAGCTATCTTT.

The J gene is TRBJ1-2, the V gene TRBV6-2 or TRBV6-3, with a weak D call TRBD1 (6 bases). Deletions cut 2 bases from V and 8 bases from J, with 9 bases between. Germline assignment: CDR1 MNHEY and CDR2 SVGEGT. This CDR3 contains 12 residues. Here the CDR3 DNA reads TGTGCCAGCAGTTACGCGACAGGCGGCTACACCTTC. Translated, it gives CASSYATGGYTF.

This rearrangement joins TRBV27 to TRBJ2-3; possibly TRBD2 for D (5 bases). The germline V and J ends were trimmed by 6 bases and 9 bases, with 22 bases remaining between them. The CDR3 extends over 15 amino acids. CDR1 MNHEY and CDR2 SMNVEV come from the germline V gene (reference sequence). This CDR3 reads CASSGADGGERTQYF. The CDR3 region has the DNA TGTGCCAGCAGCGGTGCGGACGGAGGAGAACGAACGCAGTATTTT.

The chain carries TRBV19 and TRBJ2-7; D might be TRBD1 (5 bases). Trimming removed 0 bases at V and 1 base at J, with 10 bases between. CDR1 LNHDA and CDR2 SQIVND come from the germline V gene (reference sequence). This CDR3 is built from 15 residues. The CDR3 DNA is TGTGCCAGTAGTATAGATGACAGAGGATCCTACGAGCAGTACTTC. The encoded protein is CASSIDDRGSYEQYF. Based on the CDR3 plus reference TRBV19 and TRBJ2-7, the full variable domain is DGGITQSPKYLFRKEGQNVTLSCEQNLNHDAMYWYRQDPGQGLRLIYYSQIVNDFQKGDIAEGYSVSREKKESFPLTVTSAQKNPTAFYLCASSIDDRGSYEQYFGPGTRLTVT.